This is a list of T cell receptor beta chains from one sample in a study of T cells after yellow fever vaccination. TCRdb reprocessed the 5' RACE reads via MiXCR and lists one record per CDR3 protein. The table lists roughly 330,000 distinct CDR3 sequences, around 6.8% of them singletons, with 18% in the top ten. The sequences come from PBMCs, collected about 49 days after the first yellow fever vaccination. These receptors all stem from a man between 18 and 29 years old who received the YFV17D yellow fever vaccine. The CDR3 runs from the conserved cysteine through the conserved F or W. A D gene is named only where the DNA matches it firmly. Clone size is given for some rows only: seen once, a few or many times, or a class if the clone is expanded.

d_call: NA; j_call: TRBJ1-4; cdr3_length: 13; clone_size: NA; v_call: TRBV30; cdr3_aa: CAWAMGSGGKLFF; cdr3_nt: TGTGCCTGGGCGATGGGGTCGGGTGGGAAACTGTTTTTT
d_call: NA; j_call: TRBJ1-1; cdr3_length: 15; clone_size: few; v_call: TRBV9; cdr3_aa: CASSALDRSNTEAFF; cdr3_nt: TGTGCCAGCAGCGCCCTTGACAGATCGAACACTGAAGCTTTCTTT
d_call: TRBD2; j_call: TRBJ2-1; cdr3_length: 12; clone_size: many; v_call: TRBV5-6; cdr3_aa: CASSSSGGLGFF; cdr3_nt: TGTGCCAGCAGCTCTAGCGGGGGGCTCGGGTTCTTC
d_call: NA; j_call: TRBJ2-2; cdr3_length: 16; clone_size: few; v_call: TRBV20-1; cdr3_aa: CSARDVGRPMGGELFF; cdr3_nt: TGCAGTGCTAGAGACGTAGGACGACCTATGGGAGGGGAGCTGTTTTTT
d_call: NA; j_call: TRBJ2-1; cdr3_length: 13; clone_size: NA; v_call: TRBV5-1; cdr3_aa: CASAGLPYNEQFF; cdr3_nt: TGCGCCAGCGCTGGGCTCCCCTACAATGAGCAGTTCTTC
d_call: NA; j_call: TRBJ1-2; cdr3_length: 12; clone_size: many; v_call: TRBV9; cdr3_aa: CASSATLYGYTF; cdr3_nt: TGTGCCAGCAGCGCTACCCTGTATGGCTACACCTTC
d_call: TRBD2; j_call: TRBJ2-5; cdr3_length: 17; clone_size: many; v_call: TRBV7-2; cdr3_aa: CASSRGTSGGGRETQYF; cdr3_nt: TGTGCCAGCAGCAGAGGGACTAGCGGGGGAGGTAGAGAGACCCAGTACTTC
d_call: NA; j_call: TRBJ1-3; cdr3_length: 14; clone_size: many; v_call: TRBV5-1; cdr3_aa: CASSLRTGGNTIYF; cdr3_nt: TGCGCCAGCAGCTTAAGGACGGGGGGAAACACCATATATTTT
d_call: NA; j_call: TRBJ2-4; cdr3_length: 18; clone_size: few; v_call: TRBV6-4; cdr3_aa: CASSASAESKLAKNIQYF; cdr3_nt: TGTGCCAGCAGTGCCTCGGCAGAAAGTAAACTAGCCAAAAACATTCAGTACTTC
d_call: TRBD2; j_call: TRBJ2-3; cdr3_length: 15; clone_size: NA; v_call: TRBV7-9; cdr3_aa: CASRMTSGGTDTQCF; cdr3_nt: TGTGCCAGCAGGATGACTAGCGGGGGCACAGATACGCAGTGTTTT
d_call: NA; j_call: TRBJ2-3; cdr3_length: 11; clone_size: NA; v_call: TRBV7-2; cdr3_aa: CASSLAVTQYF; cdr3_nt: TGTGCCAGCAGCTTAGCGGTTACGCAGTATTTT
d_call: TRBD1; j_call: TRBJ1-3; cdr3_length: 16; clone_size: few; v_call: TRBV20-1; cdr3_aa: CSASTTGQATGNTIYF; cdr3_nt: TGCAGTGCTTCGACCACCGGACAGGCCACTGGAAACACCATATATTTT
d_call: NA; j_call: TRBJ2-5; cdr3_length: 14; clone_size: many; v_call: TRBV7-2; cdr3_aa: CASSLERTQETQYF; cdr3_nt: TGTGCCAGCAGCTTAGAGAGGACCCAAGAGACCCAGTACTTC
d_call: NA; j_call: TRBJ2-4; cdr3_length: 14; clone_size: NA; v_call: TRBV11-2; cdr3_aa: CASSFITLGNIQYF; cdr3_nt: TGTGCCAGCAGCTTTATCACCTTAGGAAACATTCAGTACTTC
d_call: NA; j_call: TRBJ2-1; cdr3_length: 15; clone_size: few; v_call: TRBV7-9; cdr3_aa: CASSSAQDRYNEQFF; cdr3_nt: TGTGCCAGCAGCTCGGCCCAGGACAGATACAATGAGCAGTTCTTC
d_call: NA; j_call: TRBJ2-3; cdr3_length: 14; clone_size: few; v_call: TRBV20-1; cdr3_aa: CSAKDRVGGDTQYF; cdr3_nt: TGCAGTGCTAAGGACAGAGTCGGAGGGGATACGCAGTATTTT
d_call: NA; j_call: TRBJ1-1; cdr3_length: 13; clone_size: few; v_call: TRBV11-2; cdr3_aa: CASSLTRDTEAFF; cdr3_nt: TGTGCCAGCAGCCTGACCCGGGACACTGAAGCTTTCTTT
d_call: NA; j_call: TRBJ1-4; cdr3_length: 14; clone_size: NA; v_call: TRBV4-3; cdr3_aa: CASSQVQGAEKLFF; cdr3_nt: TGCGCCAGCAGCCAAGTTCAAGGGGCGGAAAAACTGTTTTTT
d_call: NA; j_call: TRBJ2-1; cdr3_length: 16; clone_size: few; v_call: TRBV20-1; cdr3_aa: CSARAWRGPSYNEQFF; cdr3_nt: TGCAGTGCTAGAGCGTGGAGGGGCCCTTCCTACAATGAGCAGTTCTTC
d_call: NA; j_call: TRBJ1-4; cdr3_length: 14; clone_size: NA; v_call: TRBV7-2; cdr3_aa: CASNLEAVAEKLFF; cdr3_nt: TGTGCCAGCAACTTAGAAGCGGTTGCCGAAAAACTGTTTTTT